This T cell receptor beta chain was observed in a study of blood T cell repertoires in COVID-19. Enrollees, about 18 to 95 years old, lived in roughly 24 US areas. The authors' processing: Researchers report that nucleated cell counts were estimated from reference gene primer amplification. Sequencing was performed with immunoSEQ multiplex PCR; in TCRdb, only in-frame clones are kept and a portion is missing. V and J calls and clone size are copied from that table; D and trimming were computed from the DNA. The sample carries over 200,000 clones, around nine tenths recorded once. From germline, CDR1 is MNHEY and CDR2 SMNVEV (reference sequence). The CDR3 totals 13 residues. Trimming took off 4 bases at V and 3 bases at J, with 9 bases between the two ends.

The chain links TRBV27 to TRBJ1-1, with D tentatively TRBD1 (5 bases). The clonotype comes from a man in his forties who had recovered from COVID-19. Sequencing was carried out using PBMCs or T cells enriched from blood (not recorded which). CDR3 bases: TGTGCCAGCAGTTCGCAGGGTTACACTGAAGCTTTCTTT. Translation: CASSSQGYTEAFF.